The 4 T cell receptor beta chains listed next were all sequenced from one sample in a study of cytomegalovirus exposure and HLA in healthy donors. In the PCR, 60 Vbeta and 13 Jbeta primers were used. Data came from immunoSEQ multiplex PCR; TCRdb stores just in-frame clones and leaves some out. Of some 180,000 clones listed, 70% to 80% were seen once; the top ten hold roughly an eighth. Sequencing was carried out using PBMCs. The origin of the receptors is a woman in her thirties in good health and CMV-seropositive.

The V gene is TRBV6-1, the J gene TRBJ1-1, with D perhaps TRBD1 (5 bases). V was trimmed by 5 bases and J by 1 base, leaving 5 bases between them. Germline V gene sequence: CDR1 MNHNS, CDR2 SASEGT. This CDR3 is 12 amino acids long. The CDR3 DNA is TGTGCCAGCAGTAGGGGGAACACTGAAGCTTTCTTT. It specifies CASSRGNTEAFF.

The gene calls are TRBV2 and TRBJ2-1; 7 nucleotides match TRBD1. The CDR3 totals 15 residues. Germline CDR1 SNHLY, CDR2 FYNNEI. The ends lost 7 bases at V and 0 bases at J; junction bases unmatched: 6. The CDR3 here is CASKTGPPSYNEQFF. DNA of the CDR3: TGTGCCAGCAAGACAGGGCCGCCCTCCTACAATGAGCAGTTCTTC.

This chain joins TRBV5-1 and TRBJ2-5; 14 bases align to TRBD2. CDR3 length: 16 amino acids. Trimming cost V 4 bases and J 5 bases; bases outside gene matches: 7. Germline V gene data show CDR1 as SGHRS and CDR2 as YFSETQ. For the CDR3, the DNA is TGCGCCAGCAGCCAGACTAGCGGGGGGGCAGGGGAGACCCAGTACTTC. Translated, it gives CASSQTSGGAGETQYF.

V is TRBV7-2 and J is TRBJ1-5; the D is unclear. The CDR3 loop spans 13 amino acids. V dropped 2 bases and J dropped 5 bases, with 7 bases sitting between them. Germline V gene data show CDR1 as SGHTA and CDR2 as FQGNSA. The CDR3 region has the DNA TGTGCCAGCAGCTTATTTCGGGATCAGCCCCAGCATTTT. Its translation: CASSLFRDQPQHF.